This is a list of T cell receptor beta chains from one sample in a study of Graves' ophthalmopathy and Graves' hyperthyroidism. TCRdb processed the multiplex PCR reads anew with MiXCR; each CDR3 protein has one entry. The data show 660,000 or so distinct CDR3 sequences, approximately 39% seen once. The sequenced sample was peripheral blood. All receptors derive from an adult man with Graves' ophthalmopathy. CDR3s include the opening cysteine and the closing phenylalanine or tryptophan. D genes are given only for firm matches. Clone size, where shown, is once, few, many, or a class for clones that have expanded.

>TRBJ2-6|-|TRBD2|TRBV7-2
TGTGCCAGCACCGAACTAGCGGGGGGACTCGTCTCTGGGGCCAACGTCCTGACTTTC
CASTELAGGLVSGANVLTF
>TRBJ1-6|many|TRBD1|TRBV7-8
TGTGCCAGCAGCTTTGGACAGGGGATTTCACCCCTCCACTTT
CASSFGQGISPLHF
>TRBJ2-7|-|TRBD1|TRBV25-1
TGTGCCAGCATGGACAGGGGACGTCGGGAGCAGTACTTC
CASMDRGRREQYF
>TRBJ1-1|many|-|TRBV20-1
TGCAGTGCTAGAGTAGTAGCTCTGAACACTGAAGCTTTCTTT
CSARVVALNTEAFF
>TRBJ2-7|-|-|TRBV11-2
TGTGCCAGCTCACCTTCGTCAGGGTCAGGGTCCTCCTACGAGCAGTACTTC
CASSPSSGSGSSYEQYF
>TRBJ1-1|once|-|TRBV18
TGTGCCAGCTCACGCCAGGACACGAACACTGAAGCTTTCTTT
CASSRQDTNTEAFF
>TRBJ2-2|many|-|TRBV24-1
TGTGCCACCAGTGATGCCATCACAGGTACCGGGGAGCTGTTTTTT
CATSDAITGTGELFF
>TRBJ2-6|-|TRBD2|TRBV10-3
TGTGCCAGCAGTCCCTTAGCGAGCGGGGCCAACGTCCTAACTTTC
CASSPLASGANVLTF
>TRBJ1-3|-|-|TRBV7-2
TGTGCCAGCAGCTTTCTCGCAGGGAGCCCTGGAAACACCATATATTTT
CASSFLAGSPGNTIYF
>TRBJ2-7|once|-|TRBV24-1
TGTGCCACCAGTGCTAGAGGGACTGTACTCTACGAGCAGTACTTC
CATSARGTVLYEQYF
>TRBJ2-5|many|TRBD2|TRBV4-3
TGCGCCAGCAGCCAAGTATTAGCGGGGGGCCCCCAGTACTTC
CASSQVLAGGPQYF
>TRBJ1-2|many|-|TRBV20-1
TGCAGTGCTAGAGATAGACAGTATGGCTACACCTTC
CSARDRQYGYTF
>TRBJ2-7|-|TRBD2|TRBV20-1
TGCAGTGCCCTTAGCGGGGGGGCAGAAACCTACGAGCAGTACTTC
CSALSGGAETYEQYF
>TRBJ1-1|few|-|TRBV6-6
TGTGCCAGCAGTTACCTAGGGGCCAACTACACTGAAGCTTTCTTT
CASSYLGANYTEAFF
>TRBJ2-2|-|TRBD2|TRBV29-1
TGCAGCGTTGAGGAGCGGGGGCCGGGGGAGCTGTTTTTT
CSVEERGPGELFF
>TRBJ1-1|few|-|TRBV27
TGTGCCAGCAGTTTATCATCAAGAACTGAAGCTTTCTTT
CASSLSSRTEAFF
>TRBJ2-7|many|-|TRBV7-2
TGTGCCAGCAGCTTATTCGTCGGGGCCTACGAGCAGTACTTC
CASSLFVGAYEQYF
>TRBJ2-3|few|-|TRBV29-1
TGCAGCGTTGGTTCGTCAGGGACCACAGATACGCAGTATTTT
CSVGSSGTTDTQYF
>TRBJ2-7|few|TRBD1|TRBV5-5
TGTGCCAGCAGCTTGACCCAGGGGGCCAACGAGCAGTACTTC
CASSLTQGANEQYF
>TRBJ2-5|-|TRBD2|TRBV5-1
TGCGCCAGCAGCTCCAGGGGGACTAGCGGGGGGGCAATAGAGACCCAGTACTTC
CASSSRGTSGGAIETQYF
>TRBJ1-2|-|-|TRBV29-1
TGCAGCTTAGCCGACAGGTGGGGCTACACCTTC
CSLADRWGYTF
>TRBJ2-7|many|-|TRBV12-3/TRBV12-4
TGTGCCAGCAGTTTATTAGCCGTATTGGGCGAGCAGTACTTC
CASSLLAVLGEQYF
>TRBJ2-2|-|-|TRBV4-1
TGCGCCAGCAGAAACAGAATCACCGGGGAGCTGTTTTTT
CASRNRITGELFF
>TRBJ2-5|many|TRBD1|TRBV12-3/TRBV12-4
TGTGCCAGCAGCTTAGGCACAGGGGAGGAGACCCAGTACTTC
CASSLGTGEETQYF
>TRBJ2-7|-|-|TRBV7-2
TGTGCCAGCAGCCAAGAAGGTCACTCCGTCCCCCACGAGCAGTACTTC
CASSQEGHSVPHEQYF
>TRBJ1-5|few|-|TRBV24-1
TGTGCCACCAGTGGTCGACACAGAATTAGCAATCAGCCCCAGCATTTT
CATSGRHRISNQPQHF
>TRBJ2-7|-|TRBD1|TRBV5-1
TGCGCCAGCAGCCCGGACAGGGAATACACCTACGAGCAGTACTTC
CASSPDREYTYEQYF
>TRBJ1-6|-|-|TRBV25-1
TGTGCCAGCAGTGAACCCCGCTCAGGGAGTTCACCCCTCCACTTT
CASSEPRSGSSPLHF
>TRBJ2-7|-|TRBD2|TRBV12-3/TRBV12-4
TGTGCCAGCAGCCGAGGGACTAGCGGGGGCTACTCCTACGAGCAGTACTTC
CASSRGTSGGYSYEQYF
>TRBJ1-1|once|-|TRBV29-1
TGCAGCCAGGACGTGAACACTGAAGCTTTCTTT
CSQDVNTEAFF
>TRBJ1-5|many|TRBD1|TRBV2
TGTGCCAGCACACAGGGGCCGGGAGGCAATCAGCCCCAGCATTTT
CASTQGPGGNQPQHF
>TRBJ1-1|-|-|TRBV5-4
TGTGCCAGCATCCCCCCGGGGGGGACCACTGAAGCTTTCTTT
CASIPPGGTTEAFF
>TRBJ1-4|-|TRBD1|TRBV12-5
TGTGCTAGTGGCCGGGGACAGGGTGTTTCCAGTGCGACTAATGAAAAACTGTTTTTT
CASGRGQGVSSATNEKLFF
>TRBJ2-7|-|-|TRBV12-5
TGTGCTAGTGGTTTGGGGGACATCTCCTACGAGCAGTACTTC
CASGLGDISYEQYF
>TRBJ1-2|few|TRBD1|TRBV6-5
TGTGCCAGCAGTTACGATAAGACAGGGGGCTATGGCTACACCTTC
CASSYDKTGGYGYTF
>TRBJ1-4|many|-|TRBV6-6
TGTGCCAGCAGTCCGGACAGATCGGGTGAAAAACTGTTTTTT
CASSPDRSGEKLFF
>TRBJ1-1|many|-|TRBV5-1
TGCGCCAGCAGCCCGGTAGGAGAAGTGAACACTGAAGCTTTCTTT
CASSPVGEVNTEAFF
>TRBJ1-2|many|TRBD1|TRBV12-3/TRBV12-4
TGTGCCAGCAGGCGGGACAGGGGGAGCTATGGCTACACCTTC
CASRRDRGSYGYTF
>TRBJ2-6|many|-|TRBV25-1
TGTGCCAGCACGGGGGCCAACGTCCTGACTTTC
CASTGANVLTF
>TRBJ2-6|-|-|TRBV29-1
TGCAGCAGTTACTCGAGGGCTGGGGCCAACGTCCTGACTTTC
CSSYSRAGANVLTF
>TRBJ1-5|-|-|TRBV5-1
TGCGCCAGCAGCTTGGCGGGGCTAAGGAATCAGCCCCAGCATTTT
CASSLAGLRNQPQHF
>TRBJ2-5|-|TRBD1|TRBV12-3/TRBV12-4
TGTGCCAGCAGTCCGGGACAGTCCGGCGAGACCCAGTACTTC
CASSPGQSGETQYF
>TRBJ2-5|-|TRBD2|TRBV20-1
TGCAGTGCTCCCTTAGCGGGAGGGCCGGAGACCCAGTACTTC
CSAPLAGGPETQYF
>TRBJ1-6|many|TRBD1|TRBV5-6
TGTGCCAGCAGCTTGGACAGGGGGTATTCACCCCTCCACTTT
CASSLDRGYSPLHF
>TRBJ1-5|-|-|TRBV6-5
TGTGCCAGCAAGAAGGGGAACAATCAGCCCCAGCATTTT
CASKKGNNQPQHF
>TRBJ1-2|many|-|TRBV25-1
TGTGCCAGCAGTGAAGCCGAGGGAGGCTGGGGCTATGGCTACACCTTC
CASSEAEGGWGYGYTF